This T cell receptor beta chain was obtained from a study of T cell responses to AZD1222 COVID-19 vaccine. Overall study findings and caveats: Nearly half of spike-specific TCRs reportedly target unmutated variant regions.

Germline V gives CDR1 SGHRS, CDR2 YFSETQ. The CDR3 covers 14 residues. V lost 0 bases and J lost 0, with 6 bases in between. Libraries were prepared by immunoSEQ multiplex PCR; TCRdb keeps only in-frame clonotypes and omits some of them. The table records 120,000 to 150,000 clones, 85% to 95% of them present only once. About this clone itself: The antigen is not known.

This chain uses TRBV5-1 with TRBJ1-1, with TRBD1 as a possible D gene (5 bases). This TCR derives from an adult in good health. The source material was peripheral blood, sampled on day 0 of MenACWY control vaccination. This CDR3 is CASSLGQMNTEAFF. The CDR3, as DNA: TGCGCCAGCAGCTTGGGACAGATGAACACTGAAGCTTTCTTT.